This is a list of T cell receptor beta chains from one sample in a study of blood T cell repertoires in COVID-19. Generated by immunoSEQ multiplex PCR, the TCRdb table keeps only in-frame clones and is missing some. This table holds tens of thousands of clones, 83% found once. Sequenced: peripheral blood. Receptors originate from a man aged 30 to 45 with COVID-19, enrolled during active disease. CDR3s include the opening cysteine and the closing phenylalanine or tryptophan. The order of the fields is V gene, D gene, J gene, clone size, CDR3 DNA, CDR3 protein. D genes are given only for firm matches. Size values are once, few and many counts, or a class for expanded clones, and some rows have none.

TRBV7-9	-	TRBJ2-7	few	TGTGCCAGCAGCATACTGACTAGTGTCTTCTACGAGCAGTACTTC	CASSILTSVFYEQYF
TRBV7-9	-	TRBJ1-1	-	TGTGCCAGCAGCTTAGAAAATCGGAACACTGAAGCTTTCTTT	CASSLENRNTEAFF
TRBV4-3	TRBD2	TRBJ2-1	-	TGCGCCAGCAGCACCCGACTAGCGGGAGGCTCCCTCCCCAATGAGCAGTTCTTC	CASSTRLAGGSLPNEQFF
TRBV5-5	-	TRBJ2-1	-	TGTGCCAGCAGCTTGGGACGCGGACTAAACAATGAGCAGTTCTTC	CASSLGRGLNNEQFF
TRBV19	-	TRBJ2-1	-	TGTGCCAGTAGTATAGAGGCGGTCTCCTACAATGAGCAGTTCTTC	CASSIEAVSYNEQFF
TRBV15	TRBD1	TRBJ2-7	-	TGTGCCACCAGCAAGACAGGGGCATCCTACGAGCAGTACTTC	CATSKTGASYEQYF
TRBV28	-	TRBJ1-1	-	TGTGCCAGCAGTTTACTCAGTGAATCGGCTTTCTTT	CASSLLSESAFF
TRBV28	-	TRBJ2-5	-	TGTGCCAGCCTCCCCGGCGGTCCGGTGGAGACCCAGTACTTC	CASLPGGPVETQYF
TRBV7-2	-	TRBJ2-3	-	TGTGCCAGCAGCCTTTTTCCCGGTACGCAGTATTTT	CASSLFPGTQYF
TRBV28	-	TRBJ2-1	once	TGTGCCAGCAGTTCTGGGCCACCCTCCTCGACCTACAATGAGCAGTTCTTC	CASSSGPPSSTYNEQFF
TRBV19	-	TRBJ2-3	-	TGTGCCAGTAGTATTCTACCTAGCACAGATACGCAGTATTTT	CASSILPSTDTQYF
TRBV4-3	-	TRBJ1-3	-	TGCGCCAGCAGCCAAGATCGGGGCTCTGGAAACACCATATATTTT	CASSQDRGSGNTIYF
TRBV3-1/TRBV3-2	TRBD1	TRBJ1-2	-	TGTGCCAGCAGCCAAATGGGATACGGGACAGCTGGCTACACCTTC	CASSQMGYGTAGYTF
TRBV19	TRBD1	TRBJ2-5	-	TGTGCCAGTAGTATTTGGACAGGCAACCAAGAGACCCAGTACTTC	CASSIWTGNQETQYF
TRBV7-8	-	TRBJ1-5	-	TGTGCCAGCAGCTTAAAAGACGGGAGATATAGCAATCAGCCCCAGCATTTT	CASSLKDGRYSNQPQHF
TRBV7-2	-	TRBJ1-1	few	TGTGCCAGCAGCTTGCAGGGTTTGAACACTGAAGCTTTCTTT	CASSLQGLNTEAFF
TRBV3-1/TRBV3-2	-	TRBJ2-7	-	TGTGCCAGCAGCCAAGAACTAGCAGCATCCTACGAGCAGTACTTC	CASSQELAASYEQYF
TRBV9	TRBD2	TRBJ2-1	once	TGTGCCAGCAGCGTAGGACTAGCGGGAGATACCTCCTACAATGAGCAGTTCTTC	CASSVGLAGDTSYNEQFF
TRBV28	TRBD1	TRBJ1-4	-	TGTGCCAGCAGCACCCGGGACAGGGGGTTTTCCCCTCCGGCGGAAAAACTGTTTTTT	CASSTRDRGFSPPAEKLFF
TRBV10-3	-	TRBJ1-2	-	TGTGCCATCAGTGGGCGGGGGCGGAACTATGGCTACACCTTC	CAISGRGRNYGYTF